This T cell receptor (beta chain) stems from a study of blood T cell repertoires in COVID-19. Profiled with immunoSEQ multiplex PCR; TCRdb holds only in-frame clones, not every one. The sample contains about 140,000 clones, 84% of which appear only once. Recruits, aged about 18 to 100 years, lived in about two dozen US areas. CDR1 and CDR2 from the germline V gene are SGHTA and FQGNSA. The CDR3 extends over 16 amino acids. V trimming: 0 bases; J trimming: 6 bases; junction bases outside the gene matches: 7. This sequence joins TRBV7-2 and TRBJ2-3; 9 bases map to TRBD2. Sequencing input: PBMCs or T cells enriched from blood (not recorded which). The clonotype originates from a woman in her fifties or sixties with acute COVID-19. CDR3 sequence (DNA): TGTGCCAGCAGCTTAGCTGGCGCGGGGGGGAAGGATACGCAGTATTTT. It specifies CASSLAGAGGKDTQYF.